This is a list of T cell receptor beta chains from one sample in a study of cytomegalovirus exposure and HLA in healthy donors. The assay was immunoSEQ multiplex PCR, and TCRdb's table has in-frame clones only and misses some. The sample lists roughly 150,000 clones, roughly four fifths occurring once. Sequenced material: PBMCs. The receptors shown here come from a man aged 25 to 40 in good health and CMV-seropositive. Both conserved end residues are part of each CDR3. Each record gives: clone size, V gene, J gene, CDR3 protein. The size of a clone is reported for some rows only, either as once, few or many, or as a class for expanded clones.

clone size: .; V gene: TRBV7-7; J gene: TRBJ2-5; CDR3 protein: CASSLYGGRGETQYF
clone size: .; V gene: TRBV11-2; J gene: TRBJ2-3; CDR3 protein: CASSPPGSTDTQYF
clone size: .; V gene: TRBV12-5; J gene: TRBJ1-1; CDR3 protein: CASGPSGNTEAFF
clone size: once; V gene: TRBV27; J gene: TRBJ1-6; CDR3 protein: CASRKQGNYNSPLHF
clone size: .; V gene: TRBV18; J gene: TRBJ2-3; CDR3 protein: CASSLRAGLAGPSTDTQYF
clone size: .; V gene: TRBV30; J gene: TRBJ2-1; CDR3 protein: CAWSPVSYNEQFF
clone size: few; V gene: TRBV7-6; J gene: TRBJ2-1; CDR3 protein: CASSSAGRGGRNEQFF
clone size: .; V gene: TRBV6-6; J gene: .; CDR3 protein: CASSFIQGGEQYF
clone size: .; V gene: TRBV18; J gene: TRBJ2-3; CDR3 protein: CASSRTASSTDTQYF
clone size: .; V gene: TRBV7-2; J gene: TRBJ2-5; CDR3 protein: CASRLDGGPREQYF
clone size: .; V gene: TRBV25-1; J gene: TRBJ1-2; CDR3 protein: CASSDPAAGYYGYTF
clone size: .; V gene: TRBV9; J gene: TRBJ1-1; CDR3 protein: CASSHYPGTGKPEAFF
clone size: .; V gene: TRBV5-6; J gene: TRBJ2-1; CDR3 protein: CASSSGYNEQFF
clone size: .; V gene: TRBV15; J gene: TRBJ1-2; CDR3 protein: CATSTRQGGIGYTF
clone size: .; V gene: TRBV5-5; J gene: TRBJ2-5; CDR3 protein: CASSLSSGTETQYF
clone size: .; V gene: TRBV5-1; J gene: TRBJ2-5; CDR3 protein: CASSWNSRVETQYF
clone size: .; V gene: TRBV28; J gene: TRBJ1-5; CDR3 protein: CASSPGTARQPQHF
clone size: .; V gene: TRBV5-1; J gene: TRBJ2-7; CDR3 protein: CASSWGGTGRSYEQYF
clone size: few; V gene: TRBV6-5; J gene: TRBJ1-5; CDR3 protein: CASSLRQVNQPQHF
clone size: .; V gene: TRBV4-2; J gene: TRBJ2-3; CDR3 protein: CASSPKGAGDTDTQYF
clone size: .; V gene: TRBV28; J gene: TRBJ2-7; CDR3 protein: CASSSGQSYEQYF
clone size: .; V gene: TRBV5-1; J gene: TRBJ1-5; CDR3 protein: CASRPTGVDQPQHF
clone size: .; V gene: TRBV19; J gene: TRBJ2-7; CDR3 protein: CASSLQVSYEQYF
clone size: .; V gene: TRBV6-5; J gene: TRBJ1-2; CDR3 protein: CASSPAGGLSAGYTF
clone size: .; V gene: TRBV29-1; J gene: TRBJ2-3; CDR3 protein: CSSRWGGSTDTQYF
clone size: .; V gene: TRBV6-5; J gene: TRBJ2-2; CDR3 protein: CASSSVTGRTGELFF
clone size: .; V gene: TRBV27; J gene: TRBJ2-1; CDR3 protein: CASSLYGGRLYNEQFF
clone size: .; V gene: TRBV10-3; J gene: TRBJ1-1; CDR3 protein: CAISYTGETEAFF
clone size: .; V gene: TRBV29-1; J gene: TRBJ2-7; CDR3 protein: CSVTTSGSYEQYF
clone size: .; V gene: TRBV27; J gene: TRBJ2-7; CDR3 protein: CASSPYGASANLYEQYF
clone size: .; V gene: TRBV2; J gene: TRBJ1-1; CDR3 protein: CATSEGKGTEAFF
clone size: .; V gene: TRBV2; J gene: TRBJ2-2; CDR3 protein: CASSVYEANTGELFF
clone size: .; V gene: TRBV11-3; J gene: TRBJ2-1; CDR3 protein: CASSKRPGLTDNEQFF
clone size: .; V gene: TRBV11-3; J gene: TRBJ2-7; CDR3 protein: CASSLDGPYEQYF
clone size: few; V gene: TRBV28; J gene: TRBJ1-1; CDR3 protein: CASTLNQGLAFF
clone size: few; V gene: TRBV19; J gene: TRBJ2-5; CDR3 protein: CASSIGGGRSQETQYF
clone size: .; V gene: TRBV7-2; J gene: TRBJ2-1; CDR3 protein: CASSPGLAGEVTYNEQFF
clone size: few; V gene: TRBV5-8; J gene: TRBJ1-1; CDR3 protein: CASSLGRGRNTEAFF
clone size: .; V gene: TRBV7-2; J gene: TRBJ1-3; CDR3 protein: CASSLGTGAGNTIYF
clone size: .; V gene: TRBV19; J gene: TRBJ1-2; CDR3 protein: CASRAGENYGYTF
clone size: once; V gene: TRBV6-6; J gene: TRBJ2-7; CDR3 protein: CASRTESPPEQYF
clone size: .; V gene: TRBV28; J gene: TRBJ2-7; CDR3 protein: CASMNPPYAEQYF
clone size: .; V gene: TRBV4-3; J gene: TRBJ2-1; CDR3 protein: CASSQVTAQVPEQFF
clone size: .; V gene: TRBV5-1; J gene: TRBJ2-1; CDR3 protein: CASSLGDSLNEQFF
clone size: .; V gene: TRBV19; J gene: TRBJ2-6; CDR3 protein: CASSIRGGRDSGANVLTF
clone size: .; V gene: TRBV7-9; J gene: TRBJ2-7; CDR3 protein: CSSSLNNEQYF
clone size: few; V gene: TRBV5-1; J gene: TRBJ2-3; CDR3 protein: CASSLSGSGGPTDTQYF
clone size: .; V gene: TRBV27; J gene: TRBJ2-4; CDR3 protein: CASSPRVAGSLDIQYF
clone size: few; V gene: TRBV2; J gene: .; CDR3 protein: CASRGQGAGEQYF
clone size: .; V gene: TRBV27; J gene: TRBJ1-1; CDR3 protein: CASSFFQGNTEAFF
clone size: .; V gene: TRBV5-1; J gene: TRBJ2-3; CDR3 protein: CASSLGSGEDTQYF
clone size: .; V gene: TRBV30; J gene: TRBJ2-6; CDR3 protein: CAWSPEEASGANGLTF
clone size: .; V gene: TRBV30; J gene: TRBJ2-7; CDR3 protein: CAWSVASEQYF
clone size: .; V gene: TRBV7-2; J gene: TRBJ2-7; CDR3 protein: CASSPGQGARTHEQYF
clone size: .; V gene: TRBV11-2; J gene: TRBJ1-1; CDR3 protein: CASRVDSPNTEAFF
clone size: .; V gene: TRBV10-3; J gene: TRBJ2-2; CDR3 protein: CAISSTGETGELFF
clone size: .; V gene: TRBV29-1; J gene: TRBJ2-1; CDR3 protein: CSVARGQGADEQFF
clone size: .; V gene: TRBV18; J gene: TRBJ1-4; CDR3 protein: CASSPPGQINEKLFF
clone size: .; V gene: TRBV7-8; J gene: TRBJ2-1; CDR3 protein: CASSLLAAGDEQFF